A selection of T cell receptor beta chains follows, all from one sample in a study of blood T cell repertoires in COVID-19. Here immunoSEQ multiplex PCR was the method, and the copy in TCRdb shows in-frame clones only, minus some. The sample includes a few hundred thousand clones, around 85% seen only once; the top ten take 1.5% to 2%. Specimen: PBMCs or T cells enriched from blood (not recorded which). All receptors come from a woman aged 45-65 years who had recovered from COVID-19. Each CDR3 is given with its conserved first and last residue. The D gene is left open where the match is weak. The size entry is marked missing in some rows and otherwise reads once, few, many or a size class.

v_call,d_call,j_call,clone_size,cdr3_nt,cdr3_aa
TRBV18,TRBD1,TRBJ2-5,once,TGTGCCAGCTCACCACGGACAGGGGGCGCCGGTGAGACCCAGTACTTC,CASSPRTGGAGETQYF
TRBV18,TRBD1,TRBJ1-4,once,TGTGCCAGCTCACGGGCAGGGGGCCATGATGAAAAACTGTTTTTT,CASSRAGGHDEKLFF
TRBV28,TRBD2,TRBJ2-5,.,TGTGCCAGCACCCGAAGGGGGGATCTAGCGGGAGGGGGTTGGGAGACCCAGTACTTC,CASTRRGDLAGGGWETQYF
TRBV11-3,TRBD2,TRBJ2-1,.,TGTGCCAGCAGCTTAACCTTAGGACTAGCGGGATCCAGCTCCTACAATGAGCAGTTCTTC,CASSLTLGLAGSSSYNEQFF
TRBV19,.,TRBJ2-3,once,TGTGCCAGTAGTACCAGGGGCCAGTCCACAGATACGCAGTATTTT,CASSTRGQSTDTQYF
TRBV9,.,TRBJ2-1,once,TGTGCCAGCAGCGTAGGTGGAGCGGGCGGGTACAATGAGCAGTTCTTC,CASSVGGAGGYNEQFF
TRBV7-2,TRBD1,TRBJ1-2,.,TGTGCCAGCAGCTTAGGTTACAGGGGTGATGGCTACACCTTC,CASSLGYRGDGYTF
TRBV28,TRBD2,TRBJ2-1,once,TGTGCCAGCAGTTCTACCGGGACTAGCAGCTACAATGAGCAGTTCTTC,CASSSTGTSSYNEQFF
TRBV27,.,TRBJ2-7,.,TGTGCCAGCAGTTTACGGCCCCAGAGCGCCTACGAGCAGTACTTC,CASSLRPQSAYEQYF
TRBV5-4,.,TRBJ2-7,.,TGTGCCAGCAGCGTTCCCGGTGAGCAGTACTTC,CASSVPGEQYF
TRBV7-9,TRBD2,TRBJ2-3,.,TGTGCCAGCAGCTCCGAACGGACTAGCGGGAGAAGGGATACGCAGTATTTT,CASSSERTSGRRDTQYF
TRBV28,.,TRBJ2-5,.,TGTGCCAGCAGTTTATCAGGATTAGGAGAGACCCAGTACTTC,CASSLSGLGETQYF
TRBV7-8,TRBD2,TRBJ2-2,.,TGTGCCAGCAGCTTAGCGCGATTTCCAGCGGGAAACACCGGGGAGCTGTTTTTT,CASSLARFPAGNTGELFF
TRBV24-1,TRBD1,TRBJ2-7,.,TGTGCCACCAGTGACCCGGGGGACAGGGGGATATACGAGCAGTACTTC,CATSDPGDRGIYEQYF
TRBV10-1,TRBD2,TRBJ2-5,.,TGCGCCAGCGTGAGTTTAGAGCGGGAGGGCCTTACCCAAGAGACCCAGTACTTC,CASVSLEREGLTQETQYF
TRBV5-1,TRBD2,TRBJ2-4,.,TGCGCCAGCAGCTTAATAGCGGGCCCCTGGGAAAACATTCAGTACTTC,CASSLIAGPWENIQYF
TRBV20-1,.,TRBJ1-2,.,TGCAGTGCTAGCCCGGGAATTGGCTACACCTTC,CSASPGIGYTF
TRBV6-1,.,TRBJ1-1,.,TGTGCCAGCAGTGAGACAGGACCGAACACTGAAGCTTTCTTT,CASSETGPNTEAFF
TRBV5-4,TRBD2,TRBJ2-7,.,TGTGCCAGCAGCTTGGGGACTAGCGGGAGGGACGAGCAGTACTTC,CASSLGTSGRDEQYF
TRBV5-1,TRBD2,TRBJ2-1,.,TGCGCCAGCAGGGCTCTAGCGGGAGGCGCCGATGAGCAGTTCTTC,CASRALAGGADEQFF
TRBV4-1,TRBD1,TRBJ2-2,.,TGCGCCAGCAGCCAATTACGGGACAGGTCGAACACCGGGGAGCTGTTTTTT,CASSQLRDRSNTGELFF
TRBV5-1,TRBD2,TRBJ2-3,.,TGCGCCAGCAGCCTGGGACTAGACGGGAGCACAGATACGCAGTATTTT,CASSLGLDGSTDTQYF
TRBV7-8,.,TRBJ2-7,many,TGTGCCAGCAGCTTAGGGGGCAGTGTAGCGGTTCCCTACGAGCAGTACTTC,CASSLGGSVAVPYEQYF
TRBV28,.,TRBJ2-1,.,TGTGCCAGCAGTTTCTACAGGGTCAAGAATGAGCAGTTCTTC,CASSFYRVKNEQFF
TRBV28,TRBD2,TRBJ2-7,.,TGTGCCAGCAGTCCGTTAGGGCGGGAGGGGTACGAGCAGTACTTC,CASSPLGREGYEQYF
TRBV6-5,.,TRBJ1-6,once,TGTGCCAGCAGTTACTCGAAAGCAGGGAATTCACCCCTCCACTTT,CASSYSKAGNSPLHF
TRBV6-1,TRBD1,TRBJ1-5,.,TGTGCCAGCAGTGAAATCGGACAGGGGTATCAGCCCCAGCATTTT,CASSEIGQGYQPQHF
TRBV28,.,TRBJ1-2,.,TGTGCCAGCAGGTTTGGAGGGGGGGACTATGGCTACACCTTC,CASRFGGGDYGYTF
TRBV5-4,.,TRBJ2-7,.,TGTGCCAGCAGCGGGGGGACAGCTCCGTACGAGCAGTACTTC,CASSGGTAPYEQYF
TRBV5-4,.,TRBJ2-2,once,TGTGCCAGCAGCTTGGAAGGAGCGAACACCGGGGAGCTGTTTTTT,CASSLEGANTGELFF
TRBV19,.,TRBJ2-1,.,TGTGCCAGTAGCCAAATCCCTACTAGTGTGGAGGAGCAGTTCTTC,CASSQIPTSVEEQFF
TRBV2,TRBD1,TRBJ1-5,.,TGTGCCAGCAGTGACAGGGGGTCTTATCAGCCCCAGCATTTT,CASSDRGSYQPQHF
TRBV6-5,.,TRBJ2-7,.,TGTGCCAGCAGTAGCCAGCCTAGGGGGTACGAGCAGTACTTC,CASSSQPRGYEQYF
TRBV2,TRBD2,TRBJ2-7,once,TGTGCCAGCAGTGACAGGAGCGGGAGAACGTACGAGCAGTACTTC,CASSDRSGRTYEQYF
TRBV7-8,TRBD2,TRBJ2-3,.,TGTGCCAGCAGCCTTAGGCCCGTGCTAGCGGGAGCTGGGTCTGATACGCAGTATTTT,CASSLRPVLAGAGSDTQYF
TRBV11-2,.,TRBJ2-7,.,TGTGCCAGCAGCTTAGGAACTAGGAGCTCCTACGAGCAGTACTTC,CASSLGTRSSYEQYF
TRBV9,TRBD2,TRBJ2-3,.,TGTGCCAGCAGCGCTAGCGGGAGCACAGATACGCAGTATTTT,CASSASGSTDTQYF
TRBV7-9,.,TRBJ1-5,.,TGTGCCAGCAGCCTTACCGGGGGCAATCAGCCCCAGCATTTT,CASSLTGGNQPQHF
TRBV6-1,TRBD1,TRBJ2-7,.,TGTGCCAGCAGTGAATTTCGGACAGGACAATACTACGAGCAGTACTTC,CASSEFRTGQYYEQYF
TRBV29-1,TRBD2,TRBJ2-1,.,TGCAGCGTGGGGACTAGCGGGAGGAACAATGAGCAGTTCTTC,CSVGTSGRNNEQFF
TRBV7-3,TRBD2,TRBJ2-3,.,TGTGCCAGCAGCTTACGGCTAGCGGGCACCACAGATACGCAGTATTTT,CASSLRLAGTTDTQYF
TRBV18,TRBD1,TRBJ2-7,once,TGTGCCAGCTCACCCACCGCGGGACAGGGGACCTACGAGCAGTACTTC,CASSPTAGQGTYEQYF
TRBV6-6,TRBD1,TRBJ1-2,.,TGTGCCAGCTGGACAGGTGCTTCAGTGTTCACCTTC,CASWTGASVFTF
TRBV30,.,TRBJ1-1,.,TGTGCCTGGAGCACAGGTTTGAACACTGAAGCTTTCTTT,CAWSTGLNTEAFF
TRBV28,.,TRBJ2-6,.,TGTGCCAGCAGTTCCGGGGGTTCTGGGGCCAACGTCCTGACTTTC,CASSSGGSGANVLTF
TRBV28,TRBD1,TRBJ1-5,.,TGTGCCAGCAGTTTTGCAGGGGGTAGCAATCAGCCCCAGCATTTT,CASSFAGGSNQPQHF